This passage covers 13 T cell receptor beta chains from one sample sequenced in a study of blood T cell repertoires in COVID-19. Produced via immunoSEQ multiplex PCR; TCRdb's table is partial and in-frame only. This table has over 200,000 clones, approximately 84% appearing once. The sample was peripheral blood. The receptors come from a woman over 75 with acute or convalescent COVID-19.

This clone was observed once. The chain joins TRBV19 to TRBJ2-1, with D maybe TRBD1 (5 bases). This CDR3 contains 16 residues. Germline-derived CDR1 and CDR2 are LNHDA and SQIVND (reference sequence). V lost 5 bases and J 0 bases, leaving 14 bases between the germline ends. The CDR3 loop is CASSLQQGFSYNEQFF. The CDR3 bases are TGTGCCAGTAGTCTACAGCAGGGCTTCTCCTACAATGAGCAGTTCTTC.

CDR3 sequence reads: CASSPEWAIEGEKLFF. The CDR3 DNA reads as TGTGCCAGCAGCCCTGAATGGGCCATCGAGGGCGAAAAACTGTTTTTT. The chain combines TRBV5-5 with TRBJ1-4; no clear D. The germline V gene encodes CDR1 SGHKS and CDR2 YYEKEE (reference sequence). The CDR3 contains 16 residues. The V gene lost 4 bases and the J gene lost 8 bases, with 21 bases spanning the gap.

The sample holds one count of this clone. The CDR3 nucleotides read TGTGCCAGTAGTACCCCTGGCGGGGGGGCTCGGGAGCAGTTCTTC. Translated: CASSTPGGGAREQFF. The chain couples TRBV19 to TRBJ2-1; 9 nucleotides agree with TRBD2. Germline loops: CDR1 LNHDA, CDR2 SQIVND (reference sequence). The CDR3 sequence is 15 residues long. V shed 4 bases and J 10 bases; nucleotides not matched to a gene: 11.

The chain uses TRBV4-2 and TRBJ2-1; 8 positions agree with TRBD2. The V and J ends lost 1 base and 3 bases, in that order; junction bases with no gene match: 5. Per germline, CDR1 LGHNA and CDR2 YNFKEQ. CDR3 size: 16 residues. The CDR3 DNA is TGTGCCAGCAGCCAAGCCGGGACTAGAAGCTACAATGAGCAGTTCTTC. This sequence encodes CASSQAGTRSYNEQFF.

This chain connects TRBV10-2 to TRBJ1-2, with D perhaps TRBD1 (6 bases). V lost 8 bases to trimming and J lost 6 bases, with 22 bases between them. The CDR3 totals 15 residues. Germline V lookup: CDR1 WSHSY, CDR2 SAAADI. The chain's CDR3 is CASGAPKTGHDGYTF. CDR3 bases: TGCGCCAGCGGCGCCCCTAAGACGGGACATGATGGCTACACCTTC.

The chain's CDR3 is CASSVVGGSSYTF. The CDR3 coding sequence is TGTGCCAGCAGCGTAGTAGGGGGATCGAGCTACACCTTC. V and J are TRBV9 and TRBJ1-2; a possible D gene is TRBD1 (6 bases). The CDR3 covers 13 residues. V was pared by 0 bases and J by 9 bases, with 12 bases between. Germline V gene lookup returns CDR1 SGDLS and CDR2 YYNGEE. Filled out from reference TRBV9 and TRBJ1-2, the complete variable domain reads DSGVTQTPKHLITATGQRVTLRCSPRSGDLSVYWYQQSLDQGLQFLIQYYNGEERAKGNILERFSAQQFPDLHSELNLSSLELGDSALYFCASSVVGGSSYTFGSGTRLTVV.

The CDR3 DNA reads as TGCGCCAGCAGTGAGTTGGCAGGGGTTAGGGGCAATCAGCCCCAGCATTTT. Translated, it gives CASSELAGVRGNQPQHF. The genes are TRBV10-2 and TRBJ1-5; D is possibly TRBD1 (6 bases). CDR1 and CDR2 (germline): WSHSY, SAAADI. V shed 1 base and J shed 2 bases, with 15 bases lying between them. The CDR3 runs 17 residues.

The genes are TRBV5-1 and TRBJ1-1, with TRBD1 matching 7 bases. V was clipped by 6 bases and J by 4 bases; unmatched bases: 12. The CDR3 contains 15 residues. From germline, CDR1 is SGHRS and CDR2 YFSETQ. As DNA, the CDR3 is TGCGCCAGCATGGAACGACAGGGTTTGGGCACTGAAGCTTTCTTT. It codes for CASMERQGLGTEAFF.

The chain links TRBV19 to TRBJ1-4, with TRBD1 as a possible D gene (6 bases). Germline CDR1 reads LNHDA; CDR2 reads SQIVND (reference sequence). The germline V and J ends were trimmed by 3 bases and 3 bases, with 11 bases remaining between them. The CDR3 totals 15 residues. The CDR3 region has the DNA TGTGCCAGTAGTATTCTCAGGGGTTCTAATGAAAAACTGTTTTTT. Translation gives CASSILRGSNEKLFF.

V is TRBV7-9 and J is TRBJ1-2; 7 bases line up with TRBD1. CDR1 and CDR2 from the germline V gene are SEHNR and FQNEAQ (reference sequence). Germline trimming cut 5 bases from V and 3 bases from J; bases unmatched to any gene: 9. The CDR3 has 15 amino acids. CDR3 in amino acids: CASSPLGQGDYGYTF. CDR3 sequence (DNA): TGTGCCAGCAGCCCGTTGGGGCAGGGGGACTATGGCTACACCTTC.

The V gene is TRBV7-7, the J gene TRBJ2-1, with D possibly TRBD2 on 6 matching bases. Per the germline V gene, CDR1 is SSHAT and CDR2 is FNYEAQ (reference sequence). V shed 5 bases and J shed 4 bases, with 15 bases lying between them. The CDR3 runs 15 residues. The DNA of the CDR3 is TGTGCCAGCAGCCTGGGGACTGGGGAGTACAATGAGCAGTTCTTC. This sequence encodes CASSLGTGEYNEQFF.

This chain connects TRBV27 to TRBJ1-3; D gene unclear. The CDR3 length is 16 residues. CDR1 and CDR2 (germline): MNHEY, SMNVEV (reference sequence). V dropped 5 bases and J dropped 0 bases, with 14 bases sitting between them. CDR3 DNA sequence: TGTGCCAGCAGTCGTTCCGGGATCGGCTCTGGAAACACCATATATTTT. Translated, it gives CASSRSGIGSGNTIYF.

V and J are TRBV19 and TRBJ1-1; 7 positions agree with TRBD1. Trimming cost V 4 bases and J 5 bases; bases outside gene matches: 7. Germline V gene data show CDR1 as LNHDA and CDR2 as SQIVND (reference sequence). CDR3 size: 14 residues. The chain's CDR3 is CASSTRQGGTEAFF. For the CDR3, the DNA is TGTGCCAGTAGTACCAGACAGGGCGGGACTGAAGCTTTCTTT.